The present TCR beta chain was sequenced within a study of blood T cells in healthy people across ages. Across the study: Template switching picked up about one barcoded beta molecule for each two T cells. Broader study findings: Roughly linear declines in TCR beta diversity per million T cells occurred with age.

V lost 3 bases, J lost 1 base, and 5 bases stayed unmatched. CDR1 KGHSH and CDR2 LQKENI come from the germline V gene. The CDR3 totals 15 residues. This clonotype has a handful of counts. As yet, its antigen is unknown. Alongside a J-beta primer mix, a sample-barcoded 5' primer served in a second PCR lasting about 6 to 12 cycles. All samples gave at least 2.5 million CDR3-containing paired-end reads. MiXCR was run by TCRdb on the 5' RACE reads, yielding one entry per CDR3 protein. The sample shows hundreds of thousands of distinct CDR3 sequences, approximately 31% of them seen only once. The TCR originated in a woman older than 75 in good health. The sample consisted of blood. This chain uses TRBV18 with TRBJ1-1; 7 bases are a match to TRBD1. The CDR3 DNA follows: TGTGCCAGCTCACCGGAGGGGGCGCGGAACACTGAAGCTTTCTTT. Residues: CASSPEGARNTEAFF.